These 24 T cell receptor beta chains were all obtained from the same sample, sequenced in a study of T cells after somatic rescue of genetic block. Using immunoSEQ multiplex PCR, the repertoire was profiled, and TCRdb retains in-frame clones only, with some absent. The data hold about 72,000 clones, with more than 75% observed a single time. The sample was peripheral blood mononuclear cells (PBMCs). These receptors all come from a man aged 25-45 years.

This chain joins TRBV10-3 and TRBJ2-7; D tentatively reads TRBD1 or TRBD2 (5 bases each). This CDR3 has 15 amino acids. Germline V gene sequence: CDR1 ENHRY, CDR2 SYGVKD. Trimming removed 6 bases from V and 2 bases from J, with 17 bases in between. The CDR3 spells CAIRKGDSNAYEQYF. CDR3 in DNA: TGTGCCATCAGGAAGGGAGACAGCAACGCCTACGAGCAGTACTTC.

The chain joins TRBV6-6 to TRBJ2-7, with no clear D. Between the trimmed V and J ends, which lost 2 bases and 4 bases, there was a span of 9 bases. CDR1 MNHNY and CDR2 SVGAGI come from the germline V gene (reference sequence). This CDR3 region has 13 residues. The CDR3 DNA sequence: TGTGCCAGCAGTTACGCGAACGGGTACGAGCAGTACTTC. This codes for CASSYANGYEQYF.

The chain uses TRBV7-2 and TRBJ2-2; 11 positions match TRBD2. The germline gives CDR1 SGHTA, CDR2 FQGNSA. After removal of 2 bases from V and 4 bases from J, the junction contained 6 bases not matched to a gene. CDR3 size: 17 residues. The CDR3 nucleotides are TGTGCCAGCAGCTTAACGGCTAGCGGGAGGAGCACCGGGGAGCTGTTTTTT. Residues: CASSLTASGRSTGELFF.

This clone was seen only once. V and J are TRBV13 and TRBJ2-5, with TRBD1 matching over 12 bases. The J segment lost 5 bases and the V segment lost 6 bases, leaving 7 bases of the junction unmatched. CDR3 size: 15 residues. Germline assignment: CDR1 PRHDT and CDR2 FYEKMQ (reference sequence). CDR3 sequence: CASSFGTGGAETQYF. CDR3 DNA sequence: TGTGCCAGCAGTTTCGGGACAGGGGGCGCGGAGACCCAGTACTTC.

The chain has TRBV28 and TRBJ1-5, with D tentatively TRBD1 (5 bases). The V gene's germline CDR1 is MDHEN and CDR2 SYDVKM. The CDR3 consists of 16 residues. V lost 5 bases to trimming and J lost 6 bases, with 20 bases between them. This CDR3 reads CASSGGAARQGQPQHF. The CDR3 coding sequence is TGTGCCAGCAGTGGAGGGGCCGCCCGCCAAGGTCAGCCCCAGCATTTT.

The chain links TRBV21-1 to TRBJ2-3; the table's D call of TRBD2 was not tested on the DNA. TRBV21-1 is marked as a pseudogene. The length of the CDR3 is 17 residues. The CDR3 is CASSKGAAGAVSDTQYF. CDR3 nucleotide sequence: TGTGCCAGCAGCAAAGGGGCGGCGGGAGCGGTCTCAGATACGCAGTATTTT.

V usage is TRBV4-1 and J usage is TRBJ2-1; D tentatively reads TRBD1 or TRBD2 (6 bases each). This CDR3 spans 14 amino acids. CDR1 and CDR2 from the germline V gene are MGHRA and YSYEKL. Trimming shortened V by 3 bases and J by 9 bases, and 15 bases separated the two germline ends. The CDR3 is CASSQPTKGGEQFF. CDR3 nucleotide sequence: TGCGCCAGCAGCCAGCCAACAAAGGGGGGTGAGCAGTTCTTC.

The CDR3 loop is CASSFARGPGNTIYF. CDR3 DNA sequence: TGTGCCAGCAGCTTTGCGAGGGGGCCTGGAAACACCATATATTTT. This chain uses TRBV7-2 with TRBJ1-3, with 7 bases fitting TRBD1. The V gene's germline CDR1 is SGHTA and CDR2 FQGNSA. The CDR3 totals 15 residues. The V and J ends lost 3 bases and 2 bases, in that order; junction bases with no gene match: 4.

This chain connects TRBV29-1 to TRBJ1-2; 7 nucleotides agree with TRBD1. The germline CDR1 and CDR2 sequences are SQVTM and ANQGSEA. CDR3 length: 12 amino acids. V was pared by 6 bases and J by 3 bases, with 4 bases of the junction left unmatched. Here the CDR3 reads CSVATGYYGYTF. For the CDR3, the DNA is TGCAGCGTCGCGACAGGGTACTATGGCTACACCTTC.

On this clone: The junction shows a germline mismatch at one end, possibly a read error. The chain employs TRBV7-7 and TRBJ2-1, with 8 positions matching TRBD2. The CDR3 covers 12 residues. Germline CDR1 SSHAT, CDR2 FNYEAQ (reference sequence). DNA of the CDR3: TGTGCTAGCAGCGGGGGCCGAGGGGAGCAGTTCTTC. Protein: CASSGGRGEQFF.

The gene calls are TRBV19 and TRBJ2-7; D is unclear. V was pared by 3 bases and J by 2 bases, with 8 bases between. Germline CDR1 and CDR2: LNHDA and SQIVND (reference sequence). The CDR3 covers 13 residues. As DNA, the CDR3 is TGTGCCAGTAGTATGAGCGCAGCCTACGAGCAGTACTTC. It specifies CASSMSAAYEQYF.

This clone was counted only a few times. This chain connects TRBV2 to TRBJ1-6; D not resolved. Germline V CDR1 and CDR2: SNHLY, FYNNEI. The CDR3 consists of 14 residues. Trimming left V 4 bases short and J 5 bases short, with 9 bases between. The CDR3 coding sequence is TGTGCCAGCAGTGTTACACGGGATAATTCACCCCTCCACTTT. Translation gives CASSVTRDNSPLHF.

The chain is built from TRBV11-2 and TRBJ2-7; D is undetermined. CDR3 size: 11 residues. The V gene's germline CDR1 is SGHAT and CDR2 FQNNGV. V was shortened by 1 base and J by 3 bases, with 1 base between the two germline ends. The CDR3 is CASSLVYEQYF. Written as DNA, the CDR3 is TGTGCCAGCAGCTTAGTCTACGAGCAGTACTTC.

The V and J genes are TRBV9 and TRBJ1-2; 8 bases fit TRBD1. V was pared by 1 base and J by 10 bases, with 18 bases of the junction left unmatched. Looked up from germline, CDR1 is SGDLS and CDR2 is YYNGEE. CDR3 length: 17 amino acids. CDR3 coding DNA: TGTGCCAGCAGCGTACACGGGACAGGTTATGGGTATGTGGACTACACCTTC. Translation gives CASSVHGTGYGYVDYTF.

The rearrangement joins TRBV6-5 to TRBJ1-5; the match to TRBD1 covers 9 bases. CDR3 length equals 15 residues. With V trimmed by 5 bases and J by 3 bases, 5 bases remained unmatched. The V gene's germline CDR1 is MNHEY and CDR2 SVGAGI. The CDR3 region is CASSKGQGYNQPQHF. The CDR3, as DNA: TGTGCCAGCAGTAAAGGACAGGGGTACAATCAGCCCCAGCATTTT.

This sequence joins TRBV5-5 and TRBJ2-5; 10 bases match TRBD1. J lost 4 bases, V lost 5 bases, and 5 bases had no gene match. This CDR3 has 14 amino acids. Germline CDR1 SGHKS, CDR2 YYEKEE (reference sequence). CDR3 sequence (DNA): TGTGCCAGCAGACCAGACAGGGGGCCAGAGACCCAGTACTTC. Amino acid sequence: CASRPDRGPETQYF.

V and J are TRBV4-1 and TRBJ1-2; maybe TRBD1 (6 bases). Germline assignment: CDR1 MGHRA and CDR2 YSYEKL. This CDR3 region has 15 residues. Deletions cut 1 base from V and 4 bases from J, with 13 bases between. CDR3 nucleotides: TGCGCCAGCAGCCAAGGAGATCAGGGGCCCTATGGCTACACCTTC. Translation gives CASSQGDQGPYGYTF.

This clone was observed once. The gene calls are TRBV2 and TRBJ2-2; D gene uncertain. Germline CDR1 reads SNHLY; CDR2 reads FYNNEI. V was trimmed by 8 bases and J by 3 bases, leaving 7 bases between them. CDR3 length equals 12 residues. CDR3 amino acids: CASGVDTGELFF. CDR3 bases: TGTGCCAGCGGGGTGGACACCGGGGAGCTGTTTTTT. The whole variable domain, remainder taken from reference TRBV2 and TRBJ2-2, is EPEVTQTPSHQVTQMGQEVILRCVPISNHLYFYWYRQILGQKVEFLVSFYNNEISEKSEIFDDQFSVERPDGSNFTLKIRSTKLEDSAMYFCASGVDTGELFFGEGSRLTVL.

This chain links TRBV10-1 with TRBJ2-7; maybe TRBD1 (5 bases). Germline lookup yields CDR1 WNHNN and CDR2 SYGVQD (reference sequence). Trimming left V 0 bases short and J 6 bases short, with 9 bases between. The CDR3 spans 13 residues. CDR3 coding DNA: TGCGCCAGCAGTGAGTCGCTAGGGGTCGAGCAGTACTTC. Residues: CASSESLGVEQYF.

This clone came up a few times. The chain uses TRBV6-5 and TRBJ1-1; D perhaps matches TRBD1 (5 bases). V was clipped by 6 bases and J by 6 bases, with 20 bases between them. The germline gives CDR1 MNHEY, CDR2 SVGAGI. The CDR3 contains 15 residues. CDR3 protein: CASSYTGGVAAEAFF. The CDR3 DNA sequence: TGTGCCAGCAGCTATACTGGGGGGGTCGCGGCTGAAGCTTTCTTT.

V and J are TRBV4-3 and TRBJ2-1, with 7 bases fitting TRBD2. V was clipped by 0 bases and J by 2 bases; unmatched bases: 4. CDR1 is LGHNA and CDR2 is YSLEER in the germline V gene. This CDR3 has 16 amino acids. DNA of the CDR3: TGCGCCAGCAGCCAAGAAGGCGGGACTACCTACAATGAGCAGTTCTTC. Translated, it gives CASSQEGGTTYNEQFF.

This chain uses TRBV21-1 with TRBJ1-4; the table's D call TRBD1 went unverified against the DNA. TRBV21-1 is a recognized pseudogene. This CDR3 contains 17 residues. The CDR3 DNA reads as TGTGCCAGCAGCAAAAAGGGACAGGAAACAGGTAATGAAAAACTGTTTTTT. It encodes CASSKKGQETGNEKLFF.

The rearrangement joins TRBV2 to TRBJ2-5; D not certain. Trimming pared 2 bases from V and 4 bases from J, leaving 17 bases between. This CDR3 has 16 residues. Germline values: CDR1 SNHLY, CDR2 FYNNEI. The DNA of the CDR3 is TGTGCCAGCAGTGAAAATAGGGCCCAAGGGCCAGAGACCCAGTACTTC. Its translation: CASSENRAQGPETQYF.

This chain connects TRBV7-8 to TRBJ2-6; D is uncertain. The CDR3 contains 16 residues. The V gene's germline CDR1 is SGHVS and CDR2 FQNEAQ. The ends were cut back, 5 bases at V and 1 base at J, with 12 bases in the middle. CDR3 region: CASSPRPQSGANVLTF. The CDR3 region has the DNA TGTGCCAGCAGCCCGAGACCTCAGTCTGGGGCCAACGTCCTGACTTTC.